This TCR beta chain stems from a study of CD8+ T cells in alopecia areata. Study-wide results and caveats: Uncertainty remains about how baseline CD8+ expansion links to response, with one nonresponder. Tofacitinib delivered significant drops in scalp clonality and in expanded CD8+ clones among the top 100.

Treatment described: oral pan-JAK inhibitor, 5-10 mg twice daily. Using a FACSAria, the CD4+ and CD8+ T cells were sorted from the PBMCs. The V and J ends lost 4 bases and 5 bases respectively, with 14 bases between them. Germline V lookup: CDR1 GTSNPN, CDR2 SVGIG (reference sequence). CDR3 length: 13 amino acids. Extracted RNA was reverse transcribed into cDNA, the sequencing template. The assay was immunoSEQ multiplex PCR, and TCRdb's table has in-frame clones only and misses some. The top ten hold roughly a sixth of the sample, which has 75,000 to 100,000 clones, more than 65% seen once. About this clone: Its antigen remains unidentified.

This sequence was found in a human donor with alopecia areata. Sequences were derived from CD8+ T cells sorted from blood, sampled at week 44, from a patient treated with tofacitinib. This rearrangement joins TRBV30 to TRBJ1-1, with D perhaps matching TRBD1 (5 bases). The CDR3 spells CAWTVGRETEAFF. DNA for the CDR3: TGTGCCTGGACCGTTGGCAGGGAAACTGAAGCTTTCTTT.